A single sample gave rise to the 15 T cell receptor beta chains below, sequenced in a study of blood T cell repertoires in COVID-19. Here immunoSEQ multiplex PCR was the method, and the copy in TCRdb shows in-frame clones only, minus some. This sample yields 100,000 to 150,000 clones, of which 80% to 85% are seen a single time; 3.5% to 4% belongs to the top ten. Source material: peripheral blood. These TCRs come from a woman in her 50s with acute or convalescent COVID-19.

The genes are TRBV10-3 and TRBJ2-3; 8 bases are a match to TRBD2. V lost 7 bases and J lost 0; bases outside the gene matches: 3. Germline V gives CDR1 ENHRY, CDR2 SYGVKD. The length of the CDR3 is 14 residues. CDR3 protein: CAITPSGSTDTQYF. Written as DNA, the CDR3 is TGTGCCATCACCCCTAGCGGGAGCACAGATACGCAGTATTTT.

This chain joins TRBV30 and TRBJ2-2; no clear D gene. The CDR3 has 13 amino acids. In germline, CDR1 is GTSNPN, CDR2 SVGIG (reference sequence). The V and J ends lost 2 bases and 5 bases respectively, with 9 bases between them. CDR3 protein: CAWSRSHTGELFF. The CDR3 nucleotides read TGTGCCTGGAGTAGGAGTCATACCGGGGAGCTGTTTTTT.

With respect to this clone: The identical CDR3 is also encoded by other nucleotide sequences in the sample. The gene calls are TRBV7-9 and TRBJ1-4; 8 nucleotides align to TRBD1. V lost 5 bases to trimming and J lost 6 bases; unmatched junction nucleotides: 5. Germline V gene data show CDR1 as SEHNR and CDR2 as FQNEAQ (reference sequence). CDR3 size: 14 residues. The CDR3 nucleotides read TGTGCCAGCAGCCTAGGACAGGGAGATGAAAAACTGTTTTTT. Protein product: CASSLGQGDEKLFF.

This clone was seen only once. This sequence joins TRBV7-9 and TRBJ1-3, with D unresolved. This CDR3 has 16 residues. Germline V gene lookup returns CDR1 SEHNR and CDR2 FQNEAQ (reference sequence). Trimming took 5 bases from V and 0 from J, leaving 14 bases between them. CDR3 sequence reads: CASSPRRQSSGNTIYF. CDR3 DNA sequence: TGTGCCAGCAGCCCGAGGAGGCAGAGCTCTGGAAACACCATATATTTT.

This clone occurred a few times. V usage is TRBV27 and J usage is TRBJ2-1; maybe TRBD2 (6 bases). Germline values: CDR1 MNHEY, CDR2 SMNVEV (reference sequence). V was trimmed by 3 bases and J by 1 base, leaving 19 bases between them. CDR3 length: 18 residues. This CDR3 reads CASSFYGGAAGSYNEQFF. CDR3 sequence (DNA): TGTGCCAGCAGTTTTTATGGTGGGGCGGCGGGGTCCTACAATGAGCAGTTCTTC.

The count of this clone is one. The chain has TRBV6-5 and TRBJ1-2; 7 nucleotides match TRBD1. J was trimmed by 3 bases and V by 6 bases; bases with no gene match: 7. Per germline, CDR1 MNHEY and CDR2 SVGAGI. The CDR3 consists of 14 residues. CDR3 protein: CASRPTGDHYGYTF. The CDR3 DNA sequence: TGTGCCAGCAGGCCCACAGGGGACCACTATGGCTACACCTTC.

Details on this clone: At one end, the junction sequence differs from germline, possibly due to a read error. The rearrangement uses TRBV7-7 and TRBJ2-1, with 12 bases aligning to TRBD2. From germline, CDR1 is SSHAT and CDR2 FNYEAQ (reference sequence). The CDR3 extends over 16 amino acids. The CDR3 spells CASSRLAGDAWGEQFF. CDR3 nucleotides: TGTGCTAGCAGTAGACTAGCGGGAGATGCTTGGGGTGAGCAGTTCTTC.

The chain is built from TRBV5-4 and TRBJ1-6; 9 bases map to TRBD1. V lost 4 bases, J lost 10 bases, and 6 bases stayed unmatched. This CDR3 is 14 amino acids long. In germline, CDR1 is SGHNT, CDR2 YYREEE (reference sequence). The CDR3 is CASSRDRERSPLHF. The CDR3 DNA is TGTGCCAGCAGCCGGGACAGGGAGCGCTCACCCCTCCACTTT.

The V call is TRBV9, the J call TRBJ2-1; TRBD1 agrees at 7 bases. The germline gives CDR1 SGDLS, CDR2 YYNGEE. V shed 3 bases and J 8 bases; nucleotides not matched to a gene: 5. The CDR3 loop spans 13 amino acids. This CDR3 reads CASSAYRGDEQFF. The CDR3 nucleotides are TGTGCCAGCAGCGCATACAGGGGCGATGAGCAGTTCTTC.

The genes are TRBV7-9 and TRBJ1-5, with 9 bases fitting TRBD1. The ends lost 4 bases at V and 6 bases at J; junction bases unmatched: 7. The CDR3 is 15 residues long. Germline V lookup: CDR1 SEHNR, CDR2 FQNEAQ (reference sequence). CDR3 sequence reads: CASSSGDREAQPQHF. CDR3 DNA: TGTGCCAGCAGCTCCGGGGACAGGGAGGCTCAGCCCCAGCATTTT.

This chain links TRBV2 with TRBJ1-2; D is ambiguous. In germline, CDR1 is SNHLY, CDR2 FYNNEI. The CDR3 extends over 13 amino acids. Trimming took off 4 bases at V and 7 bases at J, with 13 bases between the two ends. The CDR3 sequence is CASSVAQIGGYTF. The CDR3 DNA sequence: TGTGCCAGCAGTGTGGCACAGATCGGTGGCTACACCTTC.

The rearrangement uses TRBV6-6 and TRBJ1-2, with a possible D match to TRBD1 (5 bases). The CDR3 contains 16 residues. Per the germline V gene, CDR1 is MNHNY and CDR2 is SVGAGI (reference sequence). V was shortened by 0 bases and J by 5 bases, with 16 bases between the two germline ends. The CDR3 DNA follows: TGTGCCAGCAGTTACTCGTTGGGGGGAGAGGATTATGGCTACACCTTC. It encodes CASSYSLGGEDYGYTF.

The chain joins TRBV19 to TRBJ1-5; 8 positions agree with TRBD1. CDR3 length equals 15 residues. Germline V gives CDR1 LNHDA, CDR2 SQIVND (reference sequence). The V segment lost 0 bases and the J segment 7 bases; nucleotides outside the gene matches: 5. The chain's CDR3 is CASSIEGRGPQPQHF. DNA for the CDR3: TGTGCCAGTAGTATAGAGGGCAGGGGGCCACAGCCCCAGCATTTT. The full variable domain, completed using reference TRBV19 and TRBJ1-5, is DGGITQSPKYLFRKEGQNVTLSCEQNLNHDAMYWYRQDPGQGLRLIYYSQIVNDFQKGDIAEGYSVSREKKESFPLTVTSAQKNPTAFYLCASSIEGRGPQPQHFGDGTRLSIL.

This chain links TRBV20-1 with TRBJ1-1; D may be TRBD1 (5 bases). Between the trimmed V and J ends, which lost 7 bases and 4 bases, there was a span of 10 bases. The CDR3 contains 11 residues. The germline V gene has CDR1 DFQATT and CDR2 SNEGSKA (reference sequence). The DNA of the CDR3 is TGCAGTGGACAGCGGGGCACTGAAGCTTTCTTT. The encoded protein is CSGQRGTEAFF.

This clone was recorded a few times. The CDR3 sequence is CATNLDRGNTEAFF. The CDR3 nucleotides read TGTGCCACCAACCTAGACAGGGGGAACACTGAAGCTTTCTTT. The V gene is TRBV15, the J gene TRBJ1-1; 8 bases fit TRBD1. The CDR3 runs to 14 residues. Trimming at V came to 7 bases and at J to 1 base, leaving 5 bases not matched to a gene. Germline assignment: CDR1 LNHNV and CDR2 YYDKDF (reference sequence).